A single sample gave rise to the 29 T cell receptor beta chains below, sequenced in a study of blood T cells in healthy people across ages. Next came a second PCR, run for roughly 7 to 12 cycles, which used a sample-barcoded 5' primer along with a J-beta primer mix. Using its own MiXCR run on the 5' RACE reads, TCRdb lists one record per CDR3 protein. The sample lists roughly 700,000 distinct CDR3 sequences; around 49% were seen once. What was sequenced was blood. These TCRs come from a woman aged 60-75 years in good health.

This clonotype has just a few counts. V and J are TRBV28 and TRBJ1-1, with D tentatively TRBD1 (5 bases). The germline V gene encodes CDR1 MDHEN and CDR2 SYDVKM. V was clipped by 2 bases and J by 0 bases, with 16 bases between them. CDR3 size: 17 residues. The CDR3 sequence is CASSLARGGRLNTEAFF. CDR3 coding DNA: TGTGCCAGCAGTTTAGCAAGGGGAGGGAGGTTGAACACTGAAGCTTTCTTT.

CDR3 nucleotides: TGTGCCAGCAGCATAGAGGGACTCACGTCGGATGAGCAGTTCTTC. Translated: CASSIEGLTSDEQFF. The genes are TRBV9 and TRBJ2-1, with D possibly being TRBD2 (6 bases). Trimming took 4 bases from V and 8 from J, leaving 19 bases between them. Germline V gene data show CDR1 as SGDLS and CDR2 as YYNGEE. The CDR3 is 15 residues long. The variable domain in full, completed from reference TRBV9 and TRBJ2-1, reads DSGVTQTPKHLITATGQRVTLRCSPRSGDLSVYWYQQSLDQGLQFLIQYYNGEERAKGNILERFSAQQFPDLHSELNLSSLELGDSALYFCASSIEGLTSDEQFFGPGTRLTVL.

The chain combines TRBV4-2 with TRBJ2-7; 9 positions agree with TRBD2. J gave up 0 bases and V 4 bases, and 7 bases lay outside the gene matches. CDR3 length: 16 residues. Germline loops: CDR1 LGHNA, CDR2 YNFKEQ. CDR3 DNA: TGTGCCAGCAGCCTGAGGACTAGCGTAGGCTCCTACGAGCAGTACTTC. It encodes CASSLRTSVGSYEQYF.

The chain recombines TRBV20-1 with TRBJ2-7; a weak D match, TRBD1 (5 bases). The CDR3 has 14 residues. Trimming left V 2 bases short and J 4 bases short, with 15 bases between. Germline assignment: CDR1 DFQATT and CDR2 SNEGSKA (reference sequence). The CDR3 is CSARLDTAQYEQYF. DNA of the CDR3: TGCAGTGCTAGACTGGACACCGCACAGTACGAGCAGTACTTC.

The CDR3, as DNA: TGTGCCAGCACCCGTGGGGACTTCCAAGAGACCCAGTACTTC. As protein: CASTRGDFQETQYF. V and J are TRBV6-1 and TRBJ2-5; D may be TRBD2 (6 bases). CDR1 is MNHNS, CDR2 SASEGT, per germline. V was trimmed by 7 bases and J by 1 base, leaving 13 bases between them. This CDR3 has 14 amino acids.

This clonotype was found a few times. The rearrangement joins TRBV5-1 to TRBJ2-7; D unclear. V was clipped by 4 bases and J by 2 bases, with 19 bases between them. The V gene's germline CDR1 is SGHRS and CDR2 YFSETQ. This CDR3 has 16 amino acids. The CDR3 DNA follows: TGCGCCAGCAGCGCCGGGTCTCCGACGACCGCCTACGAGCAGTACTTC. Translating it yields CASSAGSPTTAYEQYF.

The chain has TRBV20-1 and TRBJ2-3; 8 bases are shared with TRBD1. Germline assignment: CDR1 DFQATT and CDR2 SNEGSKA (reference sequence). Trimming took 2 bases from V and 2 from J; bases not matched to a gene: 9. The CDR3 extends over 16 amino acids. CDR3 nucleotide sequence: TGCAGTGCTAGAATTTCCGGACAGGGACTCACAGATACGCAGTATTTT. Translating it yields CSARISGQGLTDTQYF.

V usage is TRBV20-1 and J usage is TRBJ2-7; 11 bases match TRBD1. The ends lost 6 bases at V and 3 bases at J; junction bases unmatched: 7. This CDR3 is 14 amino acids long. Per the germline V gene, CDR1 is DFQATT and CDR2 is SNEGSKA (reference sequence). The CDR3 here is CSADTGTGGYEQYF. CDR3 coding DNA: TGCAGTGCCGACACCGGGACAGGGGGCTACGAGCAGTACTTC.

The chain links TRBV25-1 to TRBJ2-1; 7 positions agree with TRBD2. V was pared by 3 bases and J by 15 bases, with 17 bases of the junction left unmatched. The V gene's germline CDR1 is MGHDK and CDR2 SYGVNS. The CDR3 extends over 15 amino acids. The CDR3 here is CASSDVRGVSGKLFF. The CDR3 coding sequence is TGTGCCAGCAGTGATGTCCGGGGGGTATCGGGGAAACTGTTCTTC.

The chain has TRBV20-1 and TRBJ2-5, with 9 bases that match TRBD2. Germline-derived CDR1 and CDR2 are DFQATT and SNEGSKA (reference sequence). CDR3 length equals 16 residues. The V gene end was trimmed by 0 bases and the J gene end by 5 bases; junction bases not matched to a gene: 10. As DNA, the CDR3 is TGCAGTGCTAGAGAGAGCATGGCGGGAGGGCTGGAGACCCAGTACTTC. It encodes CSARESMAGGLETQYF.

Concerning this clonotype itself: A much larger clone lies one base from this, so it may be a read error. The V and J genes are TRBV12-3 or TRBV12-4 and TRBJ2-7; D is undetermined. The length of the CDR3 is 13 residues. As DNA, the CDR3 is TGTGCCTGCAGTTTTTCTGAGCCCTACGAGCAGTACTTC. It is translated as CACSFSEPYEQYF.

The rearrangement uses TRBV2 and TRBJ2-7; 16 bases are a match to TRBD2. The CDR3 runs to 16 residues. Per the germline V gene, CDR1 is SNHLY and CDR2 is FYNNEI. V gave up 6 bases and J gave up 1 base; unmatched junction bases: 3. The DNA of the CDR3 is TGTGCCAGCAGACTGGGACTAGCGGGAGGGTCCTACGAGCAGTACTTC. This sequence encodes CASRLGLAGGSYEQYF.

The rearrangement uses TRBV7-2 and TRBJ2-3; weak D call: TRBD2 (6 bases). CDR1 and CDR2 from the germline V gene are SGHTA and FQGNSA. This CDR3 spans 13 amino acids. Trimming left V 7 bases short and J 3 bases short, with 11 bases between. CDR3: CASTSGLTDTQYF. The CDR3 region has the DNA TGTGCCAGCACCTCGGGACTTACAGATACGCAGTATTTT.

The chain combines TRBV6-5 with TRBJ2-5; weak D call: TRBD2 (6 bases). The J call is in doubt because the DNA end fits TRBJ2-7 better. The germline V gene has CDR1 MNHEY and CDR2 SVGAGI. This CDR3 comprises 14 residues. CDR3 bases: TGTGCCAGCAGTTTAAGGGACTCTCCCTACGAGCAGTACTTC. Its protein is CASSLRDSPYEQYF.

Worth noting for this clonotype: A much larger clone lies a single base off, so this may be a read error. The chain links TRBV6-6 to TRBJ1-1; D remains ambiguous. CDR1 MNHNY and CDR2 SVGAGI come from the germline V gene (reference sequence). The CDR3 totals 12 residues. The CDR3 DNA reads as TGTGCCAGCAGTCGACTGAACACTGAATCTTTCTTT. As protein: CASSRLNTESFF.

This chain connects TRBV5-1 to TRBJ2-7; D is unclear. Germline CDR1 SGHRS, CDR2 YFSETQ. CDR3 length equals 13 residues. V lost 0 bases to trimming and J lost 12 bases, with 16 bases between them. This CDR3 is CASSLAKDGRRYF. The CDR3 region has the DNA TGCGCCAGCAGCTTGGCTAAGGACGGTCGGCGGTACTTC.

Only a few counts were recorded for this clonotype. The CDR3 protein is CASSVGGVGGSGYTF. The CDR3 DNA follows: TGTGCCAGCAGCGTAGGTGGGGTCGGAGGGTCTGGCTACACCTTC. The rearrangement joins TRBV9 to TRBJ1-2; D not certain. Per the germline V gene, CDR1 is SGDLS and CDR2 is YYNGEE. The germline V and J ends were trimmed by 0 bases and 7 bases, with 16 bases remaining between them. This CDR3 is 15 amino acids long.

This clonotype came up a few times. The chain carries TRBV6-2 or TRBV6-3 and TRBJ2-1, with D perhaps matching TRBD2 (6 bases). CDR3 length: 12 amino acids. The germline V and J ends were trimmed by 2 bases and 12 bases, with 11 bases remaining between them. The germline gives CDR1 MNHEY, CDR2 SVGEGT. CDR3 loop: CASSYSGGAQFF. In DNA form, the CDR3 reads TGTGCCAGCAGTTACAGTGGAGGGGCGCAGTTCTTC.

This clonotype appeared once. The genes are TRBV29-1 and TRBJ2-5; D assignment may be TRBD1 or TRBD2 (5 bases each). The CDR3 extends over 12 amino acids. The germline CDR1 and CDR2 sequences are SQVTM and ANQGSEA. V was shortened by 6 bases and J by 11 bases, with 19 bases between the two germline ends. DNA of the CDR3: TGCAGCGTGTCTACGGGACGCAATGAGCAGTACTTC. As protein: CSVSTGRNEQYF.

The CDR3 spells CASSLSPTSLSSEQFF. CDR3 bases: TGTGCCAGCAGCTTAAGCCCCACTAGTCTGAGTTCGGAGCAGTTCTTC. The chain recombines TRBV11-1 with TRBJ2-1; a weak D match, TRBD2 (5 bases). The V and J ends lost 2 bases and 10 bases respectively, with 21 bases between them. Germline-derived CDR1 and CDR2 are SGHAT and FQDESV (reference sequence). The CDR3 spans 16 residues.

The DNA for the CDR3 is TGTGCCAGCAGTTTGACAGGGGGCTTCTACAATGAGCAGTTCTTC. As protein: CASSLTGGFYNEQFF. The rearrangement joins TRBV28 to TRBJ2-1; 10 bases agree with TRBD1. V gave up 3 bases and J gave up 3 bases; unmatched junction bases: 2. CDR3 length: 15 amino acids. The germline V gene encodes CDR1 MDHEN and CDR2 SYDVKM.

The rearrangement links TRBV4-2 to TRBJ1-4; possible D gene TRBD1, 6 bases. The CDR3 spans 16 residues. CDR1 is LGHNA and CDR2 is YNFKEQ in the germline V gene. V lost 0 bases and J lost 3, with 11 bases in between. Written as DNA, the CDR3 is TGTGCCAGCAGCCAAGACAGGGGTAGGGCTAATGAAAAACTGTTTTTT. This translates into CASSQDRGRANEKLFF.

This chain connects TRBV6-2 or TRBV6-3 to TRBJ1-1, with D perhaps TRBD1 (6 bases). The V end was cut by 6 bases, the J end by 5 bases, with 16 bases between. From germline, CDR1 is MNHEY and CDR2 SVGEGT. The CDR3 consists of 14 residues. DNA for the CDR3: TGTGCCAGCAGCCCCCGGGGGGCTGTGACTGAAGCTTTCTTT. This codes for CASSPRGAVTEAFF.

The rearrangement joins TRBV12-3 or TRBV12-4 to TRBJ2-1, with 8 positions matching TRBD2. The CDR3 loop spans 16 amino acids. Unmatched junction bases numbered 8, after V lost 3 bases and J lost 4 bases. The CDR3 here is CASSFGPSGPYNEQFF. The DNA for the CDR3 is TGTGCCAGCAGTTTCGGGCCTAGCGGGCCTTACAATGAGCAGTTCTTC.

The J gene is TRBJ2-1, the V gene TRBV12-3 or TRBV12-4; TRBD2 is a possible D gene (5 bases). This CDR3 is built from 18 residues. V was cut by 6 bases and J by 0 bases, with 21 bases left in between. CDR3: CASSWSLGLPSSYNEQFF. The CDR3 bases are TGTGCCAGCAGCTGGTCCCTCGGACTTCCAAGCTCCTACAATGAGCAGTTCTTC.

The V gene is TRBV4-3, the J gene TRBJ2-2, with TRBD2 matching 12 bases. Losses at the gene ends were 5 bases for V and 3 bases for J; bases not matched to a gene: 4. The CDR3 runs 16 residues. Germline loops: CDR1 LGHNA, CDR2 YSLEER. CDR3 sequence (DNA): TGCGCCAGCAGCAAACGGACTAGCGGGGACACCGGGGAGCTGTTTTTT. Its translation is CASSKRTSGDTGELFF.

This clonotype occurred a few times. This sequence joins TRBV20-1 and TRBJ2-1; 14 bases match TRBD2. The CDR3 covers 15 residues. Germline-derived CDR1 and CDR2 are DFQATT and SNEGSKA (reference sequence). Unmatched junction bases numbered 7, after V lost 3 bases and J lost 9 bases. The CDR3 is CSASHGTSGRFEQFF. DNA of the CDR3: TGCAGTGCTAGTCACGGGACTAGCGGGAGATTTGAGCAGTTCTTC.

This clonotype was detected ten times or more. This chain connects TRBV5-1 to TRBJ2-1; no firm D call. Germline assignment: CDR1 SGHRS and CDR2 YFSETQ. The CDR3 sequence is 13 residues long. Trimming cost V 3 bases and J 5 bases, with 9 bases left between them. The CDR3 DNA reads TGCGCCAGCAGCTCCGGTCAAAACAATGAGCAGTTCTTC. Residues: CASSSGQNNEQFF.

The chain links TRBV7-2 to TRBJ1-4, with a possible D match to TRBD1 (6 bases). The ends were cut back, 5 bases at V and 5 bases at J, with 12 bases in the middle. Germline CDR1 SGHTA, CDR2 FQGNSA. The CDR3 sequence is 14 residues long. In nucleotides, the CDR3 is TGTGCCAGCAGCCTAACAGGGTTGAATGAAAAACTGTTTTTT. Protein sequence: CASSLTGLNEKLFF.